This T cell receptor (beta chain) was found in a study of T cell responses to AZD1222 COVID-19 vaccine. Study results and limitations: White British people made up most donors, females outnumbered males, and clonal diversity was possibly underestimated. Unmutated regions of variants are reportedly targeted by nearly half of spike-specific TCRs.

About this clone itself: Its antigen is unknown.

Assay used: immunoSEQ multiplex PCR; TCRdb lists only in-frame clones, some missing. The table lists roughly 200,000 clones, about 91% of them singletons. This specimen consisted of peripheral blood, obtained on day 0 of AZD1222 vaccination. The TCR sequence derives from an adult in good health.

The CDR3 sequence is CASSLLGNEQFF. The CDR3, as DNA: TGTGCCAGCAGTTTATTGGGGAATGAGCAGTTCTTC. The chain links TRBV27 to TRBJ2-1; D remains ambiguous. CDR1 is MNHEY, CDR2 SMNVEV, per germline (reference sequence). Trimming stripped 1 base from V and 7 bases from J, with 5 bases between. The CDR3 consists of 12 residues.